The rows below give T cell receptor beta chains drawn from one sample of a study of cytomegalovirus exposure and HLA in healthy donors. Some clones are missing from TCRdb's copy, which holds only in-frame ones; the method was immunoSEQ multiplex PCR. The sample includes fewer than 80,000 clones, 96% of them seen just once. Material for sequencing was PBMCs. These receptors originate from a young woman in good health and CMV-seropositive. Both conserved end residues are trimmed from each CDR3. D genes are given only for firm matches.

j_gene,d_gene,len,v_gene,CDR3aa
TRBJ1-1,TRBD1,11,TRBV29-1,SVINQGDTEAF
TRBJ2-7,.,14,TRBV7-8,ASSLDFGLSLGEQY
TRBJ2-7,TRBD2,15,TRBV7-2,ASSPPGLAGGNPEQY
TRBJ2-7,.,10,TRBV7-9,ASSSGTYEQY
TRBJ2-2,TRBD1,13,TRBV9,ASSDTGGWTGELF
TRBJ1-2,.,17,TRBV7-2,ASSFLGITRVGGNYGYT
TRBJ2-2,.,13,TRBV28,ASSSLAWNTGELF
TRBJ1-1,.,12,TRBV7-6,ASSLAGVFTEAF
TRBJ2-7,.,10,TRBV11-3,ASSLAYYEQY
TRBJ2-7,TRBD2,10,TRBV10-3,AISLAGGEQY
TRBJ2-1,TRBD1,12,TRBV19,ASDTGTVSNEQF
TRBJ2-3,TRBD2,14,TRBV4-1,ASSQGPGGDTDTQY
TRBJ2-2,.,13,TRBV6-5,ASSYYSVNTGELF
TRBJ2-2,TRBD1,12,TRBV2,ASIKTGRTGELF
TRBJ1-1,TRBD1,13,TRBV9,ASSVSQGANTEAF
TRBJ2-1,TRBD2,12,TRBV7-3,ASSHTGTSSEQF
TRBJ2-7,TRBD1,14,TRBV5-1,ASSPYSDRGIYEQY